Following are 5 T cell receptor beta chains from one sample sequenced in a study of blood T cell repertoires in COVID-19. Only in-frame clones appear in the TCRdb table, and some are missing; sequencing was by immunoSEQ multiplex PCR. The data contain around 340,000 clones, 83% of them singletons. Sample: peripheral blood. These receptors originate from a man in his thirties or forties with active or convalescent COVID-19.

The CDR3 sequence is CATSGQGYEQYF. The CDR3 nucleotides read TGTGCCACCAGCGGACAGGGGTACGAGCAGTACTTC. The chain links TRBV15 to TRBJ2-7; 9 nucleotides agree with TRBD1. V was clipped by 5 bases and J by 4 bases; unmatched bases: 0. The CDR3 sequence is 12 residues long. The V gene's germline CDR1 is LNHNV and CDR2 YYDKDF (reference sequence). Supplemented by reference TRBV15 and TRBJ2-7, the full variable domain reads DAMVIQNPRYQVTQFGKPVTLSCSQTLNHNVMYWYQQKSSQAPKLLFHYYDKDFNNEADTPDNFQSRRPNTSFCFLDIRSPGLGDTAMYLCATSGQGYEQYFGPGTRLTVT.

This chain links TRBV7-2 with TRBJ1-6; D gene ambiguous. The CDR3 consists of 14 residues. Trimming stripped 3 bases from V and 8 bases from J, with 11 bases between. Germline values: CDR1 SGHTA, CDR2 FQGNSA. The CDR3 sequence is CASSLEAIDSPLHF. CDR3 coding DNA: TGTGCCAGCAGCTTGGAGGCGATAGATTCACCCCTCCACTTT.

This clone came up many times. The DNA for the CDR3 is TGTGCCAGCAGCTTAGCCGGACAGCCAAATTCTAACTATGGCTACACCTTC. Translation gives CASSLAGQPNSNYGYTF. The chain employs TRBV7-8 and TRBJ1-2, with TRBD1 as a possible D gene (6 bases). V gave up 0 bases and J gave up 0 bases, with 14 bases separating them. Germline V gene lookup returns CDR1 SGHVS and CDR2 FQNEAQ. This CDR3 is 17 amino acids long.

This chain links TRBV2 with TRBJ2-5, with D perhaps TRBD2 (7 bases). This CDR3 has 18 residues. Deletions cut 0 bases from V and 7 bases from J, with 24 bases between. The germline gives CDR1 SNHLY, CDR2 FYNNEI. The CDR3 DNA follows: TGTGCCAGCAGTGAAGCGCTCCTCGGGGGGCTAGCGAAGGGGACCCAGTACTTC. It yields the protein CASSEALLGGLAKGTQYF.

The chain joins TRBV5-1 to TRBJ2-3, with unresolved D. The germline V and J ends were trimmed by 1 base and 0 bases, with 6 bases remaining between them. The CDR3 loop spans 14 amino acids. CDR1 SGHRS and CDR2 YFSETQ come from the germline V gene. This CDR3 is CASSLSTSTDTQYF. In nucleotides, the CDR3 is TGCGCCAGCAGCTTGAGCACTAGCACAGATACGCAGTATTTT.